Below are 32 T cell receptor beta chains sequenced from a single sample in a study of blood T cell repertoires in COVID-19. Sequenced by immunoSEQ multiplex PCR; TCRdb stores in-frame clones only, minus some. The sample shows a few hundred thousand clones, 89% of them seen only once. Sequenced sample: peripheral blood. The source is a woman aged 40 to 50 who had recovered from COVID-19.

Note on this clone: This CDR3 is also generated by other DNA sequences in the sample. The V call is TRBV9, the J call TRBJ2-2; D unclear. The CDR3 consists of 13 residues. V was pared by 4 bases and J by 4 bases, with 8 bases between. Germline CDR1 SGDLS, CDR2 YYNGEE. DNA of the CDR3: TGTGCCAGCAGCCCTCGCGGCACCGGGGAGCTGTTTTTT. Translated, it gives CASSPRGTGELFF.

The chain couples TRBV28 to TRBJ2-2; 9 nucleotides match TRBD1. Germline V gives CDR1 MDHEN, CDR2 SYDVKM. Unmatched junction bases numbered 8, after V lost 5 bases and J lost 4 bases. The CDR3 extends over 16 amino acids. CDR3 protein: CASSSRTGDFTGELFF. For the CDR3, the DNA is TGTGCCAGCAGTAGTCGGACAGGGGATTTCACCGGGGAGCTGTTTTTT.

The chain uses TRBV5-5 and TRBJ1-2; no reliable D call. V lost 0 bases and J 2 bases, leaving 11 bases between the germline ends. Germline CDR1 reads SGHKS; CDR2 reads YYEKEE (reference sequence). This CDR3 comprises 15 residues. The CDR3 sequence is CASSLGGGKNYGYTF. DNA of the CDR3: TGTGCCAGCAGCTTGGGCGGAGGGAAAAACTATGGCTACACCTTC. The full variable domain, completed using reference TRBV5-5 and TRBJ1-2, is DAGVTQSPTHLIKTRGQQVTLRCSPISGHKSVSWYQQVLGQGPQFIFQYYEKEERGRGNFPDRFSARQFPNYSSELNVNALLLGDSALYLCASSLGGGKNYGYTFGSGTRLTVV.

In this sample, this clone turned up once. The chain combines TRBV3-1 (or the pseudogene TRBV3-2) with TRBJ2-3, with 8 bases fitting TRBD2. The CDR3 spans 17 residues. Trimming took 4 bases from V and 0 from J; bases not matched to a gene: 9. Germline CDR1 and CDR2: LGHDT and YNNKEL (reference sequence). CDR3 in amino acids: CASSPLGGGYSTDTQYF. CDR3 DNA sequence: TGTGCCAGCAGCCCGCTCGGCGGGGGGTATAGCACAGATACGCAGTATTTT.

CDR3 residues: CASSWTSAGGIYEQYF. CDR3 DNA sequence: TGCGCCAGCAGCTGGACCTCGGCGGGGGGCATCTACGAGCAGTACTTC. The V call is TRBV5-1, the J call TRBJ2-7; 8 bases are a match to TRBD2. The J segment lost 3 bases and the V segment lost 3 bases, leaving 11 bases of the junction unmatched. Germline CDR1 is SGHRS and CDR2 is YFSETQ. CDR3 length: 16 residues.

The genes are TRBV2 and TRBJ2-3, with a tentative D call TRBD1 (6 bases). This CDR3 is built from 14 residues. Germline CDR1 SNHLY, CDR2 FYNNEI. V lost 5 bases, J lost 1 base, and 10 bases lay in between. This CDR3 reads CASSRDIRTDTQYF. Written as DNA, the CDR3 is TGTGCCAGCAGTAGGGACATACGCACAGATACGCAGTATTTT.

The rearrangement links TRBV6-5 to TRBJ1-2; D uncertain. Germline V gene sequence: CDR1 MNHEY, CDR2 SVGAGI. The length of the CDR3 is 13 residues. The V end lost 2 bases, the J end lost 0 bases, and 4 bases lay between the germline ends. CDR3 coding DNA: TGTGCCAGCAGTTACGAGGCTAACTATGGCTACACCTTC. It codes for CASSYEANYGYTF.

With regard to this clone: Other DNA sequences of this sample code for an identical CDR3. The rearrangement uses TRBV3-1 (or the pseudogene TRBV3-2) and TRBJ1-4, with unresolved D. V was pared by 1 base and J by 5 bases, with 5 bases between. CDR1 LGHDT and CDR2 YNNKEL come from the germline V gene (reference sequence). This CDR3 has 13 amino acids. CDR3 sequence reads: CASSQGGNEKLFF. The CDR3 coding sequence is TGTGCCAGCAGCCAAGGCGGGAATGAAAAACTGTTTTTT.

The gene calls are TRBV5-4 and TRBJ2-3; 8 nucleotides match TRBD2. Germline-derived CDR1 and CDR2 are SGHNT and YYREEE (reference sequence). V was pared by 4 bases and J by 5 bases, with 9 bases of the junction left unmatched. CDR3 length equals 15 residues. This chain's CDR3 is CASSTPGGRRDTQYF. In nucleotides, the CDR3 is TGTGCCAGCAGCACCCCGGGGGGGCGGCGAGATACGCAGTATTTT.

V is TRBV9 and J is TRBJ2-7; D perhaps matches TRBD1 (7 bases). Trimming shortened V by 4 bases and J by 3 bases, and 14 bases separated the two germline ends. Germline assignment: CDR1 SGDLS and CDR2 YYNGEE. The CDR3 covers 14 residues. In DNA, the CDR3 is TGTGCCAGCAGCCAGGGGGGACAGTACTACGAGCAGTACTTC. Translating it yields CASSQGGQYYEQYF.

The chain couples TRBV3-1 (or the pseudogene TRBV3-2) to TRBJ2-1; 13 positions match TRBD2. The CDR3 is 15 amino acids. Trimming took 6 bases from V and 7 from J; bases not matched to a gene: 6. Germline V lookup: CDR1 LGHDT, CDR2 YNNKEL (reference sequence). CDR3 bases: TGTGCCAGCAGGCAGGGACTAGCGGGACCGAATGAGCAGTTCTTC. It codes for CASRQGLAGPNEQFF.

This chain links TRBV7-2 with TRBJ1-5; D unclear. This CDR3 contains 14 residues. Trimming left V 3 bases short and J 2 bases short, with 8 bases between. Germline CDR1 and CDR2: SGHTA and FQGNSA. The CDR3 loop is CASSLIGGNQPQHF. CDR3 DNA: TGTGCCAGCAGCTTGATAGGAGGCAATCAGCCCCAGCATTTT.

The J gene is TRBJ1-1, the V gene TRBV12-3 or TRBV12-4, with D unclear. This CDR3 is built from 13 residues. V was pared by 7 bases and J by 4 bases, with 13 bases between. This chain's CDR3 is CASTLLRTTEAFF. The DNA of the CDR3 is TGTGCCAGCACCCTTCTACGTACCACTGAAGCTTTCTTT.

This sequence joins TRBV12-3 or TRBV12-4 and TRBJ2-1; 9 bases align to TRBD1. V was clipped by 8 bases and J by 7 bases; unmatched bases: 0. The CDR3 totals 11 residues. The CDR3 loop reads CASDRGNEQFF. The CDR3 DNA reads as TGTGCCAGCGACAGGGGGAATGAGCAGTTCTTC.

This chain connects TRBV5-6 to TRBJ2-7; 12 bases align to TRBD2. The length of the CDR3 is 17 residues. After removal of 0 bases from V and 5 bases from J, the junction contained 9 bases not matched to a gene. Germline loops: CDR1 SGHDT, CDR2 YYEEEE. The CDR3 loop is CASSLAGLAGPNHEQYF. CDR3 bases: TGTGCCAGCAGCTTGGCCGGACTAGCGGGGCCAAACCACGAGCAGTACTTC.

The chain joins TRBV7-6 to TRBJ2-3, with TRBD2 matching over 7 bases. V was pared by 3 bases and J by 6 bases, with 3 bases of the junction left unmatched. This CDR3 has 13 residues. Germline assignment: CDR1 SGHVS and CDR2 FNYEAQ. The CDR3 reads CASSFTSVDTQYF. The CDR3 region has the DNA TGTGCCAGCAGCTTCACTAGCGTCGATACGCAGTATTTT.

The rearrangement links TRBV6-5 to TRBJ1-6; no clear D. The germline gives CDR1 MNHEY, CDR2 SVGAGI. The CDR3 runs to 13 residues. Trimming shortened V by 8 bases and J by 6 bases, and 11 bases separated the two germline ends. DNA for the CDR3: TGTGCCAGCTCGCCGCAGATTAATTCACCCCTCCACTTT. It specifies CASSPQINSPLHF.

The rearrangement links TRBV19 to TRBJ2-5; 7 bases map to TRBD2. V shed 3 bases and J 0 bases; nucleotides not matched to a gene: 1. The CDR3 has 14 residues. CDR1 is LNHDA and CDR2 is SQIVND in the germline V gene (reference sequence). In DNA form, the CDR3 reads TGTGCCAGTAGTATGGGACTAAACCAAGAGACCCAGTACTTC. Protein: CASSMGLNQETQYF.

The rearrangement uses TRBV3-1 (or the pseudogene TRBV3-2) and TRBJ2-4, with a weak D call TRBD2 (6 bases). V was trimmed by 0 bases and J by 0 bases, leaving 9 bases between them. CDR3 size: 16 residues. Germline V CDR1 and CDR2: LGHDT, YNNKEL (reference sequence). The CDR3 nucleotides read TGTGCCAGCAGCCAAGATGGGGGACTAGCCAAAAACATTCAGTACTTC. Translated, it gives CASSQDGGLAKNIQYF.

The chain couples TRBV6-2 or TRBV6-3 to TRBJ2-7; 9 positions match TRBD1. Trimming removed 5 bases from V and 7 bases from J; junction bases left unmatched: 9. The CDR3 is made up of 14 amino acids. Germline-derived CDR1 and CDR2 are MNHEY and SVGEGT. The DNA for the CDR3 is TGTGCCAGCAGTCGGGACAGGGTCACAGGAGAGCAGTACGTC. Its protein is CASSRDRVTGEQYV.

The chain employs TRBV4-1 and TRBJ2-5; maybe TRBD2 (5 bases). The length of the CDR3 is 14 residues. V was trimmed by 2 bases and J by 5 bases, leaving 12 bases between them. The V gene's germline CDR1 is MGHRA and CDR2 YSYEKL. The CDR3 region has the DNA TGCGCCAGCAGCCAATCCCCGGGGATGGAGACCCAGTACTTC. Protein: CASSQSPGMETQYF.

CDR3 in DNA: TGTGCCAGCAGCTCGCGGCCAGATAGCAATCAGCCCCAGCATTTT. Amino acids: CASSSRPDSNQPQHF. The J gene is TRBJ1-5, the V gene TRBV21-1. TRBV21-1 is a pseudogene segment. This CDR3 has 15 residues.

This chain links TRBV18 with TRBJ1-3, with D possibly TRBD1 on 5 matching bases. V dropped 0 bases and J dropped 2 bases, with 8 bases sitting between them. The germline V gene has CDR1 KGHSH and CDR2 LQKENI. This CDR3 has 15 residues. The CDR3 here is CASSPPGVPGNTIYF. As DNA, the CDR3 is TGTGCCAGCTCACCACCAGGGGTCCCTGGAAACACCATATATTTT.

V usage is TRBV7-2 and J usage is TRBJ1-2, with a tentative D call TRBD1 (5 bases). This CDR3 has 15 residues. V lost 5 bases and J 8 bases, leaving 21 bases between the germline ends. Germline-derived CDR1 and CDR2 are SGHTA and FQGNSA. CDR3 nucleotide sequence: TGTGCCAGCAGCCCCTTCGTGCAGGGAAGACGGGGCTACACCTTC. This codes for CASSPFVQGRRGYTF. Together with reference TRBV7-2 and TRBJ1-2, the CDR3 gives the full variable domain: GAGVSQSPSNKVTEKGKDVELRCDPISGHTALYWYRQSLGQGLEFLIYFQGNSAPDKSGLPSDRFSAERTGGSVSTLTIQRTQQEDSAVYLCASSPFVQGRRGYTFGSGTRLTVV.

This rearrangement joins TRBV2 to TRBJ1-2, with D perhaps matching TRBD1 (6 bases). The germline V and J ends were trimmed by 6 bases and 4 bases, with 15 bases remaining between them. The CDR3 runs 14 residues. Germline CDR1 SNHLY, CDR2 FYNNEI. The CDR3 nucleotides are TGTGCCAGCAGGGAAAGACAGGACCTCTATGGCTACACCTTC. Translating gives CASRERQDLYGYTF.

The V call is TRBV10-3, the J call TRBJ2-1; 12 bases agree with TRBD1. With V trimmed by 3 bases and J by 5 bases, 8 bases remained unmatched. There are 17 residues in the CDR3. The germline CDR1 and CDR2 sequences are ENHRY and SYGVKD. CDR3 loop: CAISEHMGQGANNEQFF. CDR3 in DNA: TGTGCCATCAGTGAACATATGGGACAGGGGGCTAACAATGAGCAGTTCTTC.

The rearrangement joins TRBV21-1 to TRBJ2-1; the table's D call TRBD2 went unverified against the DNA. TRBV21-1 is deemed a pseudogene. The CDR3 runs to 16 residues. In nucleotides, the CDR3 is TGTGCCAGCAACCCAATGACTAGCGGAAACTACAATGAGCAGTTCTTC. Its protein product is CASNPMTSGNYNEQFF.

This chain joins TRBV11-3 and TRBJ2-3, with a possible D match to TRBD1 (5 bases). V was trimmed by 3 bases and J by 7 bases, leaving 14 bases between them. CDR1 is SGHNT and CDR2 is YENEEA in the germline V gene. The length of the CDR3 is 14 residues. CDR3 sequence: CASSFDTQGNTQYF. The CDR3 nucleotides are TGTGCCAGCAGCTTCGACACCCAGGGTAATACGCAGTATTTT. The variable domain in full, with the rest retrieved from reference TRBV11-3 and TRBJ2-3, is EAGVVQSPRYKIIEKKQPVAFWCNPISGHNTLYWYLQNLGQGPELLIRYENEEAVDDSQLPKDRFSAERLKGVDSTLKIQPAELGDSAVYLCASSFDTQGNTQYFGPGTRLTVL.

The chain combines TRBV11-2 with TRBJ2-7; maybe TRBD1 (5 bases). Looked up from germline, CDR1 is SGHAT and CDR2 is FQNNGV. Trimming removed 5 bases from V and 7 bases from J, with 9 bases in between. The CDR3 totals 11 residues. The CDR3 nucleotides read TGTGCCAGCAGCCAGGGTGGGGAGCAGTACTTC. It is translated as CASSQGGEQYF.

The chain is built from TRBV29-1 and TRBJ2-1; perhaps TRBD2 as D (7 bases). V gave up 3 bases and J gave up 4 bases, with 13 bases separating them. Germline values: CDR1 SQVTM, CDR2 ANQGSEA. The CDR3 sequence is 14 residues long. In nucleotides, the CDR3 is TGCAGCGTTGAGATTGGGAGGGGGTACAATGAGCAGTTCTTC. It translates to CSVEIGRGYNEQFF.

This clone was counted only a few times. CDR3 amino acids: CASSPSDRAETQYF. The CDR3 nucleotides read TGTGCCAGCAGTCCCTCCGACAGGGCTGAGACCCAGTACTTC. The chain is built from TRBV2 and TRBJ2-5; 7 nucleotides line up with TRBD1. V shed 5 bases, J shed 5 bases, and the junction held 8 bases outside the gene matches. The CDR3 has 14 amino acids. Germline V lookup: CDR1 SNHLY, CDR2 FYNNEI.

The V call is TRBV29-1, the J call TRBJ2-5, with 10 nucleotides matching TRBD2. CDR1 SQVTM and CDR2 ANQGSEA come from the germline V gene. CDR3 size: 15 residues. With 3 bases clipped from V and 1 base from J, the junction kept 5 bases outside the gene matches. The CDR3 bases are TGCAGCGTTGAGCTAGCGGGAGCTTTCCAAGAGACCCAGTACTTC. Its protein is CSVELAGAFQETQYF.